This T cell receptor beta chain was sequenced for a study of blood T cell repertoires in COVID-19. Study summary: The cDNA or gDNA used as material had been derived from T cells, B-cell-depleted T cells, or PBMCs.

The CDR3 totals 18 residues. V lost 4 bases to trimming and J lost 7 bases; unmatched junction nucleotides: 16. Germline CDR1 is MNHEY and CDR2 is SVGEGT. Clones were sequenced by immunoSEQ multiplex PCR, and TCRdb holds only the in-frame ones, with some missing. The sample yields under 35,000 clones, around 83% seen once. The TCR originated in a man between 65 and 85 years old with active COVID-19. This chain joins TRBV6-2 or TRBV6-3 and TRBJ2-7; 13 nucleotides line up with TRBD2. Sequenced sample: peripheral blood. This chain's CDR3 is CASSFYPETSGRNWEQYF. For the CDR3, the DNA is TGTGCCAGCAGTTTTTACCCAGAGACTAGCGGGAGGAACTGGGAGCAGTACTTC.